One T cell receptor (beta chain) is described in this entry. Sequenced by immunoSEQ multiplex PCR; TCRdb stores in-frame clones only, minus some. The table lists under 250,000 clones, around 83% of them singletons. The CDR3 totals 16 residues. The germline V and J ends were trimmed by 0 bases and 3 bases, with 9 bases remaining between them. CDR1 and CDR2 from the germline V gene are MNHEY and SVGAGI. The source of the sample is a study of blood T cell repertoires in COVID-19. The TCR sequence derives from a man aged 40-49 years with active or convalescent COVID-19. The sequencing input was peripheral blood. The chain uses TRBV6-5 and TRBJ2-6; D possibly corresponds to TRBD2 (5 bases). CDR3 bases: TGTGCCAGCAGTTACTCGCGCGGGCGTGGGGCCAACGTCCTGACTTTC. This codes for CASSYSRGRGANVLTF.